A selection of T cell receptor beta chains follows, all from one sample in a study of response to subunit inactivated influenza vaccine. TCRdb re-called the RT-PCR reads through MiXCR, storing one row per CDR3 protein. The data hold 250,000 to 350,000 distinct CDR3 sequences, with 22% observed a single time. The sample here was PBMCs from blood, taken approximately 20 months after vaccination. The receptors originated from a man between 45 and 75 years old who received an inactivated influenza vaccine. Each CDR3 is given with its conserved first and last residue. Each record gives: clone size, V gene, J gene, D gene, CDR3 DNA, CDR3 protein. The D gene is left open where the match is weak. Clone size is given for some rows only: seen once, a few or many times, or a class if the clone is expanded.

NA,TRBV28,TRBJ2-5,TRBD2,TGTGCCAGCAGTACCCGGGGAGGGGAGAGAGAGACCCAGTACTTC,CASSTRGGERETQYF
few,TRBV19,TRBJ2-3,TRBD1,TGTGCCAGTAGTTACAGGGGGCGCACAGATACGCAGTATTTT,CASSYRGRTDTQYF
NA,TRBV7-2,TRBJ2-1,TRBD2,TGTGCCAGCGCCCAGGCTAGCGGGGCAAGCAATGAGCAGTTCTTC,CASAQASGASNEQFF
NA,TRBV12-3/TRBV12-4,TRBJ2-7,TRBD1,TGTGCCAGCAGTTTCGACAGGGTCGAGCAGTACTTC,CASSFDRVEQYF
NA,TRBV20-1,TRBJ1-2,NA,TGCAGTGCTGCAGGGGATTGGTATGGCTACACCTTC,CSAAGDWYGYTF
NA,TRBV5-1,TRBJ1-1,TRBD1,TGCGCCAGCAGCCCGACAGGGGTTGAAGCTTTCTTT,CASSPTGVEAFF
NA,TRBV28,TRBJ2-1,TRBD2,TGTGCCAGCAGGCCCCGGGGGGGCCCGGACAATGAGCAGTTCTTC,CASRPRGGPDNEQFF
many,TRBV5-1,TRBJ1-3,NA,TGCGCCAGCAGCTTAGGGGGGACTGGAAACACCATATATTTT,CASSLGGTGNTIYF
few,TRBV23-1,TRBJ1-2,TRBD1,TGCGCCAGACAAAGGGGACAGGACAACTATGGCTACACCTTC,CARQRGQDNYGYTF
few,TRBV7-9,TRBJ2-7,NA,TGTGCCAGCAGCCCATCAGACGAGCAGTACTTC,CASSPSDEQYF
few,TRBV28,TRBJ1-4,NA,TGTGCCAGCAGTTCCCCCGGTGAGGGGTCCCGTGAAAAACTGTTTTTT,CASSSPGEGSREKLFF
NA,TRBV27,TRBJ2-1,NA,TGTGCCAGCAGTTTATGGGGACCGACTTTAGACAATGAGCAGTTCTTC,CASSLWGPTLDNEQFF